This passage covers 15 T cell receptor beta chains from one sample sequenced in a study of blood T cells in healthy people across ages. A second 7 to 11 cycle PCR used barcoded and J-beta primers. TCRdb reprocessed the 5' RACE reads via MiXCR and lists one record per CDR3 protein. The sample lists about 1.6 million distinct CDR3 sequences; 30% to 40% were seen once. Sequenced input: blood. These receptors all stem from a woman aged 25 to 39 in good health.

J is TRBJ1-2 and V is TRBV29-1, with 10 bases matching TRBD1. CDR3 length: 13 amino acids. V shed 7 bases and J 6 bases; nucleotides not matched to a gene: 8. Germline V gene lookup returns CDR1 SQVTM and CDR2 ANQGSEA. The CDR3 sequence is CSAEGGTGDGYTF. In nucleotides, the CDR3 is TGCAGCGCGGAAGGGGGGACAGGGGATGGCTACACCTTC.

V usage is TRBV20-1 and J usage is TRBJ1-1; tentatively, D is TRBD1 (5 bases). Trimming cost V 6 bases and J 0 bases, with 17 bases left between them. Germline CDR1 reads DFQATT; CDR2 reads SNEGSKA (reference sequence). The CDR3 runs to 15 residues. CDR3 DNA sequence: TGCAGTGCGCCCGACAGCCAACCGTTGAACACTGAAGCTTTCTTT. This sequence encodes CSAPDSQPLNTEAFF.

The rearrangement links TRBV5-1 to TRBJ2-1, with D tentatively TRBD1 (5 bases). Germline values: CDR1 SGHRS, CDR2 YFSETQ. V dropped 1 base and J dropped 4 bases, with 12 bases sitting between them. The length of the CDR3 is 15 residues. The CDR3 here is CASSLSSREYNEQFF. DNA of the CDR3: TGCGCCAGCAGCTTGAGTTCCAGGGAATACAATGAGCAGTTCTTC.

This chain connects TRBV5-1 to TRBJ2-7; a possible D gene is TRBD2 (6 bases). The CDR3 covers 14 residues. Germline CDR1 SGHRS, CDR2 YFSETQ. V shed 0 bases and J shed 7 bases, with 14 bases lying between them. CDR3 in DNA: TGCGCCAGCAGCTTGGGTGGCGGGAAAGTTGAGCAGTACTTC. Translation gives CASSLGGGKVEQYF.

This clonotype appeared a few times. Written as DNA, the CDR3 is TGTGCCAGCAGTGCCCTCGGAGCGGGAGGTAGTGAGCAGTTCTTC. It specifies CASSALGAGGSEQFF. This chain joins TRBV6-1 and TRBJ2-1, with TRBD2 matching 9 bases. Trimming took 4 bases from V and 9 from J; bases not matched to a gene: 10. The CDR3 is 15 residues long. The germline CDR1 and CDR2 sequences are MNHNS and SASEGT.

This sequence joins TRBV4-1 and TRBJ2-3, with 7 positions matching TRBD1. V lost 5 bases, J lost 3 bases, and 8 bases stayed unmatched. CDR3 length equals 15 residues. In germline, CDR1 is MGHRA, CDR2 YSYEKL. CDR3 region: CASSYQGQHTDTQYF. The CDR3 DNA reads TGCGCCAGCAGCTATCAGGGACAGCATACAGATACGCAGTATTTT.

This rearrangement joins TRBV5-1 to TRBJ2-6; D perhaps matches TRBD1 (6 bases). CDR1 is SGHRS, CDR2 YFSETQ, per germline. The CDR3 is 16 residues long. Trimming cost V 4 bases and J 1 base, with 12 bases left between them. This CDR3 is CASSRQGNSGANVLTF. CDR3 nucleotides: TGCGCCAGCAGCAGGCAGGGGAATTCTGGGGCCAACGTCCTGACTTTC.

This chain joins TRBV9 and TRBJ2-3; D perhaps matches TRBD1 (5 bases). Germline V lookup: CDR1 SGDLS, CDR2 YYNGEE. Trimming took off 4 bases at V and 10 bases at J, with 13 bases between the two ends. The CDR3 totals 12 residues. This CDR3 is CASSPDSAPQYF. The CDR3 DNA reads TGTGCCAGCAGCCCAGACAGCGCACCGCAGTATTTT.

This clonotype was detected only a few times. CDR3 bases: TGTGCCAGCAGTGGAGGTAGCGGACTAGCGGGAGGCATAGAGACCCAGTACTTC. Its protein is CASSGGSGLAGGIETQYF. The chain links TRBV6-4 to TRBJ2-5; 14 positions agree with TRBD2. The CDR3 totals 18 residues. The V gene end was trimmed by 4 bases and the J gene end by 4 bases; junction bases not matched to a gene: 11. Per the germline V gene, CDR1 is MRHNA and CDR2 is SNTAGT.

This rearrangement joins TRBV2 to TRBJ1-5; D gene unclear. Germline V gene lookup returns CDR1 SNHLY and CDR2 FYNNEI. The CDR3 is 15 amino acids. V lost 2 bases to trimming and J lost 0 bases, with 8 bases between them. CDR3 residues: CASSEMGNSNQPQHF. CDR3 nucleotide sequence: TGTGCCAGCAGTGAAATGGGGAATAGCAATCAGCCCCAGCATTTT.

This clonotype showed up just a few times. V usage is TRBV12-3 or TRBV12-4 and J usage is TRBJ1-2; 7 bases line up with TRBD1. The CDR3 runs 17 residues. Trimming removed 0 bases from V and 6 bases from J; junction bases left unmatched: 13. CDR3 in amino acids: CASSLAIWTGDYNGYTF. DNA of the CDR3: TGTGCCAGCAGTTTAGCTATCTGGACAGGAGATTATAATGGCTACACCTTC.

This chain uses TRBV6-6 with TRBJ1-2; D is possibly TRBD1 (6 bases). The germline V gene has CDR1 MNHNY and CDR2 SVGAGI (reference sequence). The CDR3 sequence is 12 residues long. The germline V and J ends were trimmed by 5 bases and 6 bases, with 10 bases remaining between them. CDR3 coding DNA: TGTGCCAGCAGTCAAGGACAGCATGGCTACACCTTC. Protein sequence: CASSQGQHGYTF.

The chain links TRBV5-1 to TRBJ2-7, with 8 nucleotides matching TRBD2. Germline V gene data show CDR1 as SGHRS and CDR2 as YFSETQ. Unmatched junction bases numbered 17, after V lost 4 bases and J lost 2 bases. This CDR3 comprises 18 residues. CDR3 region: CASSLLVPSGSLPYEQYF. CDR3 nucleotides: TGCGCCAGCAGCCTCCTCGTTCCCAGCGGGAGTCTCCCCTACGAGCAGTACTTC.

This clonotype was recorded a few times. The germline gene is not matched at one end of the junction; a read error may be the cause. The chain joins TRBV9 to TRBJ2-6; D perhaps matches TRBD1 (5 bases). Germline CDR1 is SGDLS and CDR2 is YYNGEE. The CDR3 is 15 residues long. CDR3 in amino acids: CASSADSAGANVPTF. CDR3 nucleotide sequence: TGTGCCAGCAGCGCCGATTCGGCTGGGGCCAACGTCCCGACTTTC.

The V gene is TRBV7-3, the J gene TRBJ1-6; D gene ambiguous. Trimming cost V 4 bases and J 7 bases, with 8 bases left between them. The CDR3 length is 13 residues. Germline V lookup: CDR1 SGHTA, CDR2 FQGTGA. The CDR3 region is CASSSSPNSPLHF. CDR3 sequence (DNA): TGTGCCAGCAGCTCCTCACCCAATTCACCCCTCCACTTT.